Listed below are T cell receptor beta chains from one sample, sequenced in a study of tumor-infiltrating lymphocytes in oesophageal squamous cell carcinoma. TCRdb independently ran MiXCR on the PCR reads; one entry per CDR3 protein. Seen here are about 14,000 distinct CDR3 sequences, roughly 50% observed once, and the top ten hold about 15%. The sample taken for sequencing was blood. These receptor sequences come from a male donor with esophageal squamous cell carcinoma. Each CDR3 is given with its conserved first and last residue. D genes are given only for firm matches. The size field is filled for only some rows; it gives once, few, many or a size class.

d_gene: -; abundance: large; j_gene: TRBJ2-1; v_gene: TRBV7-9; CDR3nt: TGTGCCAGCAGCTTAGTAGCGACCGCCTACAATGAGCAGTTCTTC; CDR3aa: CASSLVATAYNEQFF
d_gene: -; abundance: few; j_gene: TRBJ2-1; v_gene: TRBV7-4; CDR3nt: TGTGCCAGCAGCTTAATCAATGAGCAGTTCTTC; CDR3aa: CASSLINEQFF
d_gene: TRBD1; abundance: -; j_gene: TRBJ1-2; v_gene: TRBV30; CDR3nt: TGTGCCACACGGGAAACAGGGGAAGGGGAGGGCTACACCTTC; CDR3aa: CATRETGEGEGYTF
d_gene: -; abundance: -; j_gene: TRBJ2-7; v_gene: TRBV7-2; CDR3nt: TGTGCCAGCAGCTTAGATGCGGGGGCAATGCCCCTCGAGCAGTACTTC; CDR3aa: CASSLDAGAMPLEQYF
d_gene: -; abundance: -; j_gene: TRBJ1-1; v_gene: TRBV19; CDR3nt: TGTGCCAGTAGTATATATGTGAACACTGAAGCTTTCTTT; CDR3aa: CASSIYVNTEAFF
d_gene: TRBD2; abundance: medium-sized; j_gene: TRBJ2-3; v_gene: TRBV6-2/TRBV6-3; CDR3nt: TGTGCCAGCATAGCGCTAGCGGGAGTCGGAACAGATACGCAGTATTTT; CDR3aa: CASIALAGVGTDTQYF
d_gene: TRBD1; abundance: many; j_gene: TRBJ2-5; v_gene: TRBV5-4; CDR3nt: TGTGCCAGCAGCAAAGGTCGGGACAGGGGGTCGGGAGAGACCCAGTACTTC; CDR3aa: CASSKGRDRGSGETQYF
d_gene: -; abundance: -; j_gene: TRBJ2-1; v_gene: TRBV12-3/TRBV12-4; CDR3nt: TGTGCCAGCAGTTTTTGGACCTTTAATGAGCAGTTCTTC; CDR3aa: CASSFWTFNEQFF
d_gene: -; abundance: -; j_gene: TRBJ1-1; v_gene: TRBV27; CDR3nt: TGTGCCAGCAGTAGAATGGGGGAAACTGAAGCTTTCTTT; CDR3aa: CASSRMGETEAFF
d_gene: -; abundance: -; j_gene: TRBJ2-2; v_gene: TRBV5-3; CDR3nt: TGTGCCAGCAGCTTAGCGGAGGCGAACACCGGGGAGCTGTTTTTT; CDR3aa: CASSLAEANTGELFF
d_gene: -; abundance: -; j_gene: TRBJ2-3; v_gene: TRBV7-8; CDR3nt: TGTGCCAGCAGCTTAGGGCTGGATACGCAGTATTTT; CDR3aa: CASSLGLDTQYF
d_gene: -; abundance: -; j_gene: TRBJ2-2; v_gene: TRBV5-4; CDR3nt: TGCGCCAGCAGCTTGGCTTTCGGCCAAGGAACCGGGGAGCTGTTTTTT; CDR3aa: CASSLAFGQGTGELFF
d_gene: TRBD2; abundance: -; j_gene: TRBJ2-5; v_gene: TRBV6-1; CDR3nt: TGTGCCAGCAGTGAAACAGCGGGGTCACAAGAGACCCAGTACTTC; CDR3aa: CASSETAGSQETQYF
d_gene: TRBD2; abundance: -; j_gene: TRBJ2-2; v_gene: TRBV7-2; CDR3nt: TGTGCCAGCAGCTCGACTAGCGGGGCTGCCGGGGAGCTGTTTTTT; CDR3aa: CASSSTSGAAGELFF
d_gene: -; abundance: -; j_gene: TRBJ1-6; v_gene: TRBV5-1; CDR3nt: TGCGCCAGCAGCTTGTCGGCGGACTATAATTCACCCCTCCACTTT; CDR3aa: CASSLSADYNSPLHF
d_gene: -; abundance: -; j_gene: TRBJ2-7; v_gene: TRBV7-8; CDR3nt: TGTGCCAGCAGCTTTAAACAGGGCCCATCCTACGAGCAGTACTTC; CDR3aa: CASSFKQGPSYEQYF
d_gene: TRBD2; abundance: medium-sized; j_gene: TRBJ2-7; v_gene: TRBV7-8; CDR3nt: TGTGCCAGCAGCCCGGGACTAGCGGGCTTCTCCTACGAGCAGTACTTC; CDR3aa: CASSPGLAGFSYEQYF